This T cell receptor (beta chain) appears in the sequencing data of a study of identical twins. Points from the study as a whole: Invariant cells of the MAIT and iNKT types might have partly distorted the zero-insertion analyses.

This clonotype was seen repeatedly, ten times or more. Its antigen is not identified. The CDR3 is 19 amino acids. Per germline, CDR1 DFQATT and CDR2 SNEGSKA (reference sequence). The trim removed 0 bases at V and 3 bases at J, leaving 20 bases unmatched. Template switching (which added a universal primer site) was used, and cDNA carried unique molecular identifiers. TCRdb recomputed calls from the 5' RACE reads with MiXCR, one row per CDR3 protein. Here the sample spans 690,000 or so distinct CDR3 sequences, around 6% being singletons. The chain couples TRBV20-1 to TRBJ2-7; TRBD2 matches at 7 bases. The sequenced sample consisted of naive T cells sorted from blood. This clonotype originated in a man between 18 and 35 years old in good health. The CDR3 loop reads CSARDLGTTSKPAGYEQYF. CDR3 in DNA: TGCAGTGCTAGAGATCTAGGGACTACTAGTAAGCCCGCCGGCTACGAGCAGTACTTC.